The present T cell receptor (beta chain) was sequenced within a study of cytomegalovirus exposure and HLA in healthy donors. Study findings and constraints: Later work found most CMV-associated TCR beta chains apparently HLA-restricted. Some public TCRs appeared in many individuals, while most sequences were rare. Several of the most significant clusters appeared, in a later analysis, to be linked to common viral pathogens. Relative to equally common others, HLA-associated TCR beta chains showed greater clonal expansion in a later analysis.

PCR employed 60 Vbeta and 13 Jbeta primers. The data were produced by immunoSEQ multiplex PCR, yet TCRdb's version contains in-frame clones alone and is incomplete. The data contain approximately 140,000 clones, 80% of them singletons. About this clone: The antigen is undetermined.

This sequence was found in a woman in her 40s in good health and CMV-seronegative. The sample consisted of PBMCs.

The CDR3 loop reads CASSPSGGAYTGELFF. The CDR3 DNA reads as TGTGCCAGCAGTCCTAGCGGGGGGGCCTACACCGGGGAGCTGTTTTTT. The chain is built from TRBV7-2 and TRBJ2-2, with TRBD2 matching over 12 bases. CDR1 is SGHTA, CDR2 FQGNSA, per germline. The length of the CDR3 is 16 residues. Trimming removed 6 bases from V and 3 bases from J; junction bases left unmatched: 5.